Listed here are 17 T cell receptor beta chains from one sample, sequenced in a study of T cell changes during pregnancy in multiple sclerosis. TCRdb's table, derived via immunoSEQ multiplex PCR, lists solely in-frame clones and lacks some. The profile shows approximately 46,000 clones, over 75% of them singletons. The sequenced sample was CD8+ T cells from peripheral blood mononuclear cells, obtained in the second trimester of pregnancy. These receptor sequences come from a female donor with multiple sclerosis, enrolled in a pregnancy study.

The chain is built from TRBV9 and TRBJ1-1, with D possibly being TRBD1 (5 bases). The CDR3 loop spans 17 amino acids. In germline, CDR1 is SGDLS, CDR2 YYNGEE. Trimming left V 0 bases short and J 4 bases short, with 19 bases between. The CDR3 region has the DNA TGTGCCAGCAGCGTAGCAGGGTCAGTAAACTCGGGCACTGAAGCTTTCTTT. This translates into CASSVAGSVNSGTEAFF.

J is TRBJ2-3 and V is TRBV10-3; perhaps TRBD1 as D (5 bases). CDR1 is ENHRY and CDR2 is SYGVKD in the germline V gene. V shed 10 bases and J shed 4 bases, with 15 bases lying between them. CDR3 length: 13 residues. As DNA, the CDR3 is TGTGCCACTAAAGGGGCCTTGGCAGATACGCAGTATTTT. It is translated as CATKGALADTQYF.

DNA for the CDR3: TGTGCCAGCAGCCGGGGTAACGGGGAGCTGTTTTTT. This codes for CASSRGNGELFF. The chain has TRBV13 and TRBJ2-2; tentative D call: TRBD2 (5 bases). Germline CDR1 is PRHDT and CDR2 is FYEKMQ (reference sequence). This CDR3 spans 12 amino acids. V lost 5 bases and J lost 7, with 8 bases in between.

The rearrangement links TRBV9 to TRBJ2-1, with D perhaps TRBD1 (6 bases). V was clipped by 3 bases and J by 3 bases, with 13 bases between them. The CDR3 runs 15 residues. Germline V gene sequence: CDR1 SGDLS, CDR2 YYNGEE. The CDR3 here is CASSAAGALYNEQFF. The CDR3 bases are TGTGCCAGCAGCGCGGCAGGGGCCCTCTACAATGAGCAGTTCTTC.

The CDR3 region is CASSYRLAGSDTQYF. The CDR3 nucleotides read TGTGCCAGCAGTTACCGGCTAGCGGGGTCGGATACGCAGTATTTT. The gene calls are TRBV6-5 and TRBJ2-3; 9 bases line up with TRBD2. The ends lost 2 bases at V and 6 bases at J; junction bases unmatched: 6. The germline gives CDR1 MNHEY, CDR2 SVGAGI. The CDR3 is 15 residues long.

This chain links TRBV19 with TRBJ1-1; D uncertain. Germline loops: CDR1 LNHDA, CDR2 SQIVND (reference sequence). This CDR3 is built from 13 residues. Trimming stripped 3 bases from V and 0 bases from J, with 5 bases between. CDR3 coding DNA: TGTGCCAGTAGTATGACACTGAACACTGAAGCTTTCTTT. Its protein is CASSMTLNTEAFF.

The chain is built from TRBV5-6 and TRBJ2-7; 11 bases fit TRBD2. The V segment lost 2 bases and the J segment 6 bases; nucleotides outside the gene matches: 1. Per germline, CDR1 SGHDT and CDR2 YYEEEE. This CDR3 region has 13 residues. This chain's CDR3 is CASSFGTSGEQYF. The CDR3 DNA sequence: TGTGCCAGCAGCTTTGGGACTAGCGGCGAGCAGTACTTC.

The chain couples TRBV6-5 to TRBJ1-1, with D hard to call. This CDR3 is built from 15 residues. Per the germline V gene, CDR1 is MNHEY and CDR2 is SVGAGI. The V gene lost 6 bases and the J gene lost 1 base, with 15 bases spanning the gap. The CDR3 nucleotides read TGTGCCAGCAGGTCTCCGGCGGGGAGGAACACTGAAGCTTTCTTT. Its protein product is CASRSPAGRNTEAFF.

V usage is TRBV6-5 and J usage is TRBJ2-7, with a weak D call TRBD1 (5 bases). The germline V gene encodes CDR1 MNHEY and CDR2 SVGAGI. V was clipped by 5 bases and J by 3 bases, with 8 bases between them. This CDR3 spans 12 amino acids. The CDR3 coding sequence is TGTGCCAGCAGTCGTCAGGGCTACGAGCAGTACTTC. Amino acids: CASSRQGYEQYF.

The gene calls are TRBV5-4 and TRBJ1-2; maybe TRBD1 (5 bases). Trimming removed 4 bases from V and 8 bases from J, with 18 bases in between. The germline gives CDR1 SGHNT, CDR2 YYREEE (reference sequence). This CDR3 region has 14 residues. CDR3 DNA sequence: TGTGCCAGCAGCCCTGACAAGGGGCTCGGGGGCTACACCTTC. Protein: CASSPDKGLGGYTF. Based on the CDR3 plus reference TRBV5-4 and TRBJ1-2, the full variable domain is ETGVTQSPTHLIKTRGQQVTLRCSSQSGHNTVSWYQQALGQGPQFIFQYYREEENGRGNFPPRFSGLQFPNYSSELNVNALELDDSALYLCASSPDKGLGGYTFGSGTRLTVV.

CDR3 in amino acids: CSVEVWQSYEQYF. CDR3 in DNA: TGCAGCGTTGAAGTCTGGCAATCCTACGAGCAGTACTTC. This sequence joins TRBV29-1 and TRBJ2-7, with D unresolved. Germline V CDR1 and CDR2: SQVTM, ANQGSEA. The CDR3 sequence is 13 residues long. V was cut by 1 base and J by 1 base, with 8 bases left in between.

The chain employs TRBV5-4 and TRBJ2-3; possible D gene TRBD1, 6 bases. This CDR3 spans 13 amino acids. V was pared by 4 bases and J by 3 bases, with 9 bases between. The germline V gene encodes CDR1 SGHNT and CDR2 YYREEE (reference sequence). CDR3 DNA: TGTGCCAGCAGCATGGGGGCAACAGATACGCAGTATTTT. This gives the protein CASSMGATDTQYF.

This clone was counted once. The chain uses TRBV5-6 and TRBJ2-7, with 10 bases matching TRBD1. V was clipped by 2 bases and J by 2 bases; unmatched bases: 1. The germline gives CDR1 SGHDT, CDR2 YYEEEE. The CDR3 totals 14 residues. The CDR3 DNA follows: TGTGCCAGCAGCTTCGGGACAGGGGCCTACGAGCAGTACTTC. Translated, it gives CASSFGTGAYEQYF.

The V gene is TRBV30, the J gene TRBJ1-5; possible D gene TRBD1, 6 bases. Per germline, CDR1 GTSNPN and CDR2 SVGIG (reference sequence). The CDR3 is 13 amino acids. V was cut by 2 bases and J by 6 bases, with 11 bases left in between. The CDR3 region is CAWSTETGQPQHF. DNA for the CDR3: TGTGCCTGGAGTACCGAGACAGGTCAGCCCCAGCATTTT.

The chain employs TRBV4-2 and TRBJ2-1, with D possibly matching TRBD2 (5 bases). This CDR3 comprises 14 residues. CDR1 is LGHNA, CDR2 YNFKEQ, per germline. Trimming took off 3 bases at V and 7 bases at J, with 13 bases between the two ends. CDR3 loop: CASSHRSGVNEQFF. The CDR3 nucleotides are TGTGCCAGCAGCCATAGGTCCGGGGTGAATGAGCAGTTCTTC.

The chain carries TRBV2 and TRBJ1-5; 7 positions match TRBD1. The CDR3 is 14 residues long. Germline trimming cut 7 bases from V and 4 bases from J; bases unmatched to any gene: 7. Looked up from germline, CDR1 is SNHLY and CDR2 is FYNNEI. CDR3 in DNA: TGTGCCAGCATGGCGGAGGGGGCAAATCAGCCCCAGCATTTT. It codes for CASMAEGANQPQHF.

The chain couples TRBV27 to TRBJ1-6; D uncertain. This CDR3 region has 15 residues. Germline-derived CDR1 and CDR2 are MNHEY and SMNVEV (reference sequence). V gave up 0 bases and J gave up 10 bases, with 13 bases separating them. The CDR3 spells CASSLSLGSGSPLHF. The CDR3 DNA follows: TGTGCCAGCAGTTTATCACTAGGGTCAGGATCACCCCTCCACTTT.